Presented here are 23 T cell receptor beta chains from one specimen sequenced in a study of cytomegalovirus exposure and HLA in healthy donors. PCR involved 60 Vbeta and 13 Jbeta primers. The method was immunoSEQ multiplex PCR; TCRdb's version includes in-frame clones alone and lacks a portion of them. This sample has about 220,000 clones; approximately 70% occur once, and the top ten carry 1.8%. Sequencing was done on a sample of PBMCs. These receptors were taken from a woman under 40 in good health and CMV-seronegative.

This chain connects TRBV5-1 to TRBJ1-2, with 7 bases that match TRBD1. This CDR3 is built from 13 residues. Germline values: CDR1 SGHRS, CDR2 YFSETQ. V dropped 4 bases and J dropped 4; count of bases not matched to a gene: 4. CDR3 amino acids: CASSTGQIYGYTF. The CDR3 region has the DNA TGCGCCAGCAGCACGGGACAGATCTATGGCTACACCTTC.

The rearrangement links TRBV5-1 to TRBJ1-3; D unclear. Trimming shortened V by 1 base and J by 0 bases, and 8 bases separated the two germline ends. The CDR3 consists of 15 residues. Germline assignment: CDR1 SGHRS and CDR2 YFSETQ. The CDR3 spells CASSLLPVSGNTIYF. The CDR3, as DNA: TGCGCCAGCAGCTTGCTTCCGGTCTCTGGAAACACCATATATTTT.

The chain recombines TRBV19 with TRBJ2-5; 9 bases align to TRBD1. Germline CDR1 LNHDA, CDR2 SQIVND (reference sequence). This CDR3 has 15 residues. Trimming cost V 5 bases and J 3 bases; bases outside gene matches: 7. The CDR3: CASSDEGQGEETQYF. In DNA, the CDR3 is TGTGCCAGTAGTGATGAGGGACAGGGCGAAGAGACCCAGTACTTC. The full variable domain, its missing parts supplied by reference TRBV19 and TRBJ2-5, is DGGITQSPKYLFRKEGQNVTLSCEQNLNHDAMYWYRQDPGQGLRLIYYSQIVNDFQKGDIAEGYSVSREKKESFPLTVTSAQKNPTAFYLCASSDEGQGEETQYFGPGTRLLVL.

V usage is TRBV5-4 and J usage is TRBJ1-1; weak D call: TRBD1 (5 bases). CDR1 is SGHNT and CDR2 is YYREEE in the germline V gene (reference sequence). The CDR3 runs 13 residues. V was pared by 4 bases and J by 2 bases, with 9 bases between. CDR3 DNA: TGTGCCAGCAGCCGCAGGGAAAACACTGAAGCTTTCTTT. This gives the protein CASSRRENTEAFF. The variable domain in full, with the rest retrieved from reference TRBV5-4 and TRBJ1-1, is ETGVTQSPTHLIKTRGQQVTLRCSSQSGHNTVSWYQQALGQGPQFIFQYYREEENGRGNFPPRFSGLQFPNYSSELNVNALELDDSALYLCASSRRENTEAFFGQGTRLTVV.

J is TRBJ1-5 and V is TRBV30; TRBD1 matches 7 bases. The germline gives CDR1 GTSNPN, CDR2 SVGIG (reference sequence). V lost 0 bases to trimming and J lost 7 bases; unmatched junction nucleotides: 3. This CDR3 region has 13 residues. CDR3 sequence reads: CAWSVQGEQPQHF. As DNA, the CDR3 is TGTGCCTGGAGTGTGCAGGGGGAGCAGCCCCAGCATTTT.

The rearrangement uses TRBV27 and TRBJ1-2; D perhaps matches TRBD1 (5 bases). Germline lookup yields CDR1 MNHEY and CDR2 SMNVEV (reference sequence). The CDR3 loop spans 14 amino acids. Between the trimmed V and J ends, which lost 6 bases and 8 bases, there was a span of 19 bases. CDR3 sequence reads: CASRAGSPGRGYTF. For the CDR3, the DNA is TGTGCCAGCAGGGCCGGGAGCCCGGGGCGGGGCTACACCTTC.

The J gene is TRBJ2-3, the V gene TRBV5-1; TRBD2 agrees at 10 bases. There are 22 residues in the CDR3. With V trimmed by 5 bases and J by 4 bases, 28 bases remained unmatched. Germline CDR1 is SGHRS and CDR2 is YFSETQ. The CDR3 nucleotides are TGCGCCAGCAGGCTGGTGGCGGCGAGTCAAACGAGAGCGGGAGGGCCGGCAGATACGCAGTATTTT. As protein: CASRLVAASQTRAGGPADTQYF. The whole variable domain, filled in from reference TRBV5-1 and TRBJ2-3, reads KAGVTQTPRYLIKTRGQQVTLSCSPISGHRSVSWYQQTPGQGLQFLFEYFSETQRNKGNFPGRFSGRQFSNSRSEMNVSTLELGDSALYLCASRLVAASQTRAGGPADTQYFGPGTRLTVL.

This clone has more than one count but fewer than ten. The genes are TRBV2 and TRBJ1-1; a possible D gene is TRBD1 (5 bases). The CDR3 loop spans 13 amino acids. CDR1 SNHLY and CDR2 FYNNEI come from the germline V gene. Here the CDR3 DNA reads TGTGCGATCCTAAAGGGGCTGAACACTGAAGCTTTCTTT. This sequence encodes CAILKGLNTEAFF.

The rearrangement uses TRBV6-1 and TRBJ2-3; 8 bases are a match to TRBD2. Germline CDR1 and CDR2: MNHNS and SASEGT. Germline trimming cut 4 bases from V and 0 bases from J; bases unmatched to any gene: 3. CDR3 size: 15 residues. CDR3 DNA: TGTGCCAGCAGTGTCCGGGGGGGGAGCACAGATACGCAGTATTTT. Encoded protein: CASSVRGGSTDTQYF.

The chain uses TRBV2 and TRBJ2-1; 9 bases fit TRBD2. The CDR3 has 15 amino acids. Germline lookup yields CDR1 SNHLY and CDR2 FYNNEI. V lost 5 bases to trimming and J lost 3 bases; unmatched junction nucleotides: 5. This CDR3 reads CASSKERGDYNEQFF. The CDR3 DNA reads TGTGCCAGCAGTAAAGAGCGGGGGGACTACAATGAGCAGTTCTTC. The full variable domain, completed using reference TRBV2 and TRBJ2-1, is EPEVTQTPSHQVTQMGQEVILRCVPISNHLYFYWYRQILGQKVEFLVSFYNNEISEKSEIFDDQFSVERPDGSNFTLKIRSTKLEDSAMYFCASSKERGDYNEQFFGPGTRLTVL.

V is TRBV7-6 and J is TRBJ2-5; D not certain. CDR1 SGHVS and CDR2 FNYEAQ come from the germline V gene. The CDR3 totals 13 residues. V lost 2 bases and J lost 3, with 7 bases in between. CDR3 nucleotides: TGTGCCAGCAGCTTATCGGTGGAAGAGACCCAGTACTTC. As protein: CASSLSVEETQYF.

The chain has TRBV30 and TRBJ1-2, with D possibly matching TRBD1 (6 bases). This CDR3 comprises 12 residues. The V gene's germline CDR1 is GTSNPN and CDR2 SVGIG (reference sequence). Trimming stripped 5 bases from V and 4 bases from J, with 11 bases between. The CDR3 DNA reads TGTGCCTGGTCTGGGGGCCCCTATGGCTACACCTTC. Amino acid sequence: CAWSGGPYGYTF.

The chain links TRBV7-9 to TRBJ1-6; D is perhaps TRBD1 (6 bases). The CDR3 totals 13 residues. V was cut by 1 base and J by 9 bases, with 7 bases left in between. The V gene's germline CDR1 is SEHNR and CDR2 FQNEAQ (reference sequence). The CDR3 DNA is TGTGCCAGCAGCTTAGAAGGGGGTTCACCCCTCCACTTT. Its translation: CASSLEGGSPLHF.

For this clone: Germline is not matched at one junction end, which may reflect a read error. As DNA, the CDR3 is TGTTCCAGCAGCGGTTTCGGGAACACTGAAGCTTTCTTT. Translation: CSSSGFGNTEAFF. The chain couples TRBV7-9 to TRBJ1-1; D unresolved. This CDR3 is built from 13 residues. Germline CDR1 and CDR2: SEHNR and FQNEAQ (reference sequence).

The chain is built from TRBV6-6 and TRBJ1-2; TRBD1 agrees at 8 bases. V lost 6 bases, J lost 8 bases, and 11 bases stayed unmatched. The CDR3 spans 14 residues. Germline V gives CDR1 MNHNY, CDR2 SVGAGI (reference sequence). CDR3 sequence: CASRDQGAVNGYTF. The CDR3 region has the DNA TGTGCCAGCAGAGATCAGGGGGCGGTGAACGGCTACACCTTC.

V gene TRBV12-5 combines with J gene TRBJ2-3; 7 bases line up with TRBD2. The CDR3 has 16 amino acids. CDR1 and CDR2 (germline): LGHNT, FRNRAP. The V segment lost 3 bases and the J segment 0 bases; nucleotides outside the gene matches: 6. CDR3 DNA sequence: TGTGCTAGTGGTTTTCAAGGCGGGGGAAGCACAGATACGCAGTATTTT. Translation: CASGFQGGGSTDTQYF.

CDR3 sequence reads: CASSDAGYDEQFF. CDR3 bases: TGTGCCAGCAGTGATGCAGGGTACGATGAGCAGTTCTTC. V gene TRBV27 combines with J gene TRBJ2-1, with D possibly TRBD1 on 5 matching bases. Germline lookup yields CDR1 MNHEY and CDR2 SMNVEV (reference sequence). V was shortened by 5 bases and J by 8 bases, with 13 bases between the two germline ends. The CDR3 contains 13 residues.

The chain carries TRBV30 and TRBJ2-3; 7 positions agree with TRBD2. CDR1 and CDR2 (germline): GTSNPN, SVGIG (reference sequence). V was clipped by 2 bases and J by 5 bases; unmatched bases: 1. This CDR3 has 12 amino acids. CDR3 sequence reads: CAWSSSGDTQYF. The CDR3 nucleotides are TGTGCCTGGAGTTCTAGCGGAGATACGCAGTATTTT.

This clone was seen a handful of times. The rearrangement uses TRBV14 and TRBJ2-1; possibly TRBD2 for D (6 bases). The germline V and J ends were trimmed by 2 bases and 8 bases, with 16 bases remaining between them. The germline gives CDR1 SGHDN, CDR2 FVKESK. This CDR3 has 15 amino acids. The CDR3 nucleotides read TGTGCCAGCAGCCAATGGGGACTTCCGAGGGATGAGCAGTTCTTC. Protein sequence: CASSQWGLPRDEQFF.

Points on this clone: At one of its ends the junction is not consistent with the germline gene, which may arise from a read error. This rearrangement joins TRBV7-9 to TRBJ1-1; D not resolved. The CDR3 contains 8 residues. Germline loops: CDR1 SEHNR, CDR2 FQNEAQ (reference sequence). The CDR3 is CASISDFF. As DNA, the CDR3 is TGTGCCTCTATAAGTGATTTTTTT.

V gene TRBV5-6 combines with J gene TRBJ1-2, with D unresolved. CDR1 and CDR2 from the germline V gene are SGHDT and YYEEEE. This CDR3 has 19 amino acids. Between the trimmed V and J ends, which lost 1 base and 1 base, there was a span of 23 bases. The CDR3 bases are TGTGCCAGCAGCTTGAGCGGTGTCAACGCAGTCCCTCTTAACTATGGCTACACCTTC. It yields the protein CASSLSGVNAVPLNYGYTF. Looking up the rest from reference TRBV5-6 and TRBJ1-2 gives the full variable domain: DAGVTQSPTHLIKTRGQQVTLRCSPKSGHDTVSWYQQALGQGPQFIFQYYEEEERQRGNFPDRFSGHQFPNYSSELNVNALLLGDSALYLCASSLSGVNAVPLNYGYTFGSGTRLTVV.

Of note for this clone: Within the sample, other DNA sequences also encode this same CDR3. J is TRBJ1-2 and V is TRBV5-6; tentative D call: TRBD1 (6 bases). V lost 2 bases and J lost 5, with 10 bases in between. Germline V gene lookup returns CDR1 SGHDT and CDR2 YYEEEE. The CDR3 totals 13 residues. CDR3 loop: CASSLGQQYGYTF. The CDR3 bases are TGTGCCAGCAGCTTAGGACAGCAATATGGCTACACCTTC.

The rearrangement joins TRBV9 to TRBJ1-1, with 7 bases identical to TRBD1. From germline, CDR1 is SGDLS and CDR2 YYNGEE. CDR3 length: 14 residues. V shed 4 bases, J shed 1 base, and the junction held 4 bases outside the gene matches. CDR3 amino acids: CASSPGQKNTEAFF. CDR3 bases: TGTGCCAGCAGCCCGGGACAGAAGAACACTGAAGCTTTCTTT.